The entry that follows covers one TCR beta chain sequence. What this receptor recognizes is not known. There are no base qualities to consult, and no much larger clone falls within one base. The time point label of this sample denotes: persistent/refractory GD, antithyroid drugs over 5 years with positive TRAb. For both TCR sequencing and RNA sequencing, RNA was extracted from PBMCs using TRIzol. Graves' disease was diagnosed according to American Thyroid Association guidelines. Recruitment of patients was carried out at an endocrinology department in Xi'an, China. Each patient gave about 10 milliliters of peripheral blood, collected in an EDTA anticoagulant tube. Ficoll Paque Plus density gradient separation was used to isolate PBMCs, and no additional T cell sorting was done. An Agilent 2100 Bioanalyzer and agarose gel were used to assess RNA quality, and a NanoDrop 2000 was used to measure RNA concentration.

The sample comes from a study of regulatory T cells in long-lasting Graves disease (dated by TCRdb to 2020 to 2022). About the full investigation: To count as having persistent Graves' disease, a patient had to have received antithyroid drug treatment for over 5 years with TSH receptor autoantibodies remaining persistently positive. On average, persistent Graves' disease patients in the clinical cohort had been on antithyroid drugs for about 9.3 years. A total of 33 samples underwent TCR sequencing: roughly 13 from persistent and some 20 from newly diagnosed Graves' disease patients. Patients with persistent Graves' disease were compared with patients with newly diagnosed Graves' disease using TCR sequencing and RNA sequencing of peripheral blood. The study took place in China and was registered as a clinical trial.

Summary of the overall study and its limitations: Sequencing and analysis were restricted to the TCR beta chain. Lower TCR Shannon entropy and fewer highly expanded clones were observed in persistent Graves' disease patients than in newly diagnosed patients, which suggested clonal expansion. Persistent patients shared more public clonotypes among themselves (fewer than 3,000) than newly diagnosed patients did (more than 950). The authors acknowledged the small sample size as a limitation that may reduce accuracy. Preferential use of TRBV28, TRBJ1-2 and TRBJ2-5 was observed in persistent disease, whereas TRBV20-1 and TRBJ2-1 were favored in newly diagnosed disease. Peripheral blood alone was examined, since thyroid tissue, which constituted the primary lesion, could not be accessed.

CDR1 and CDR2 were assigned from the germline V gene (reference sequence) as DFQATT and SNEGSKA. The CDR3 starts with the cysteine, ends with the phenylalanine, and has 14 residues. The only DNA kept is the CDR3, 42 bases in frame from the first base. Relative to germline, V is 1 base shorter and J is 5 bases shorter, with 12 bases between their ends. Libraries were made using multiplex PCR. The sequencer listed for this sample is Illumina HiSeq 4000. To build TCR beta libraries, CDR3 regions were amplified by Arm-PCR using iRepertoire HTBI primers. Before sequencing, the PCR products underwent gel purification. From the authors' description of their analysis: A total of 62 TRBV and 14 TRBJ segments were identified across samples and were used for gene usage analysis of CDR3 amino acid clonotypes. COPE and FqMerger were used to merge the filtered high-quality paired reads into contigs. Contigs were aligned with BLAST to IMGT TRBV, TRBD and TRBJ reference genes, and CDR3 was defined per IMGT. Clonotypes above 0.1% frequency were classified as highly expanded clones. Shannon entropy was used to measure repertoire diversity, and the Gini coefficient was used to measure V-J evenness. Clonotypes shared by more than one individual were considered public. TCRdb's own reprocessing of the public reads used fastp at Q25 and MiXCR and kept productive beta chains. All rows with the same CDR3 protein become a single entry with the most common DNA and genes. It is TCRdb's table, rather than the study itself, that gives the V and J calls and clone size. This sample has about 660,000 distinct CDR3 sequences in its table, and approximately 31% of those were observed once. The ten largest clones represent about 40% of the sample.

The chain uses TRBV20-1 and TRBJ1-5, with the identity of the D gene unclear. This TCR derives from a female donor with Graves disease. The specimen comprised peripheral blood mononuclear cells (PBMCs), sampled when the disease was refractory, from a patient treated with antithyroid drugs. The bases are TGCAGTGCTAGAGCCCCGCCTGCGGATCAGCCCCAGCATTTT. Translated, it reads CSARAPPADQPQHF.